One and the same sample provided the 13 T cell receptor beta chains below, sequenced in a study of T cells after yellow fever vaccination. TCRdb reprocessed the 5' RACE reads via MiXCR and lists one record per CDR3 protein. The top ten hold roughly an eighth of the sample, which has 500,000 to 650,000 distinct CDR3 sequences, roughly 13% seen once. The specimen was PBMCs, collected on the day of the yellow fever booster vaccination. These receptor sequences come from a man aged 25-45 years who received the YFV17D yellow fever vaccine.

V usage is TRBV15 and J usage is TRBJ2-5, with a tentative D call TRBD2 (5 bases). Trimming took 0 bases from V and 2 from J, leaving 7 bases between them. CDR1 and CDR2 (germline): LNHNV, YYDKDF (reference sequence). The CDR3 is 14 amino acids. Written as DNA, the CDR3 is TGTGCCACCAGCAGAGAGGGAGTTCAAGAGACCCAGTACTTC. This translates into CATSREGVQETQYF.

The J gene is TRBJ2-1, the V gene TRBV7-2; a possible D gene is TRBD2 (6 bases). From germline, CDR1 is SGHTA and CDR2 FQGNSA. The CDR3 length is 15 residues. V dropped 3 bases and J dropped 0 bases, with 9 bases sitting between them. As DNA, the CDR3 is TGTGCCAGCAGCTTTACTAGCTCCTCCTACAATGAGCAGTTCTTC. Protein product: CASSFTSSSYNEQFF.

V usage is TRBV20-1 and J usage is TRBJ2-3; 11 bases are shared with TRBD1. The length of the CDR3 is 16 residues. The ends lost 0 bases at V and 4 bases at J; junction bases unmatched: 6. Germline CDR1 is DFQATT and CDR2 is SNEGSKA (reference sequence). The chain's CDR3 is CSARDSGQGGADTQYF. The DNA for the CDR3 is TGCAGTGCTAGAGATTCGGGACAGGGGGGCGCAGATACGCAGTATTTT.

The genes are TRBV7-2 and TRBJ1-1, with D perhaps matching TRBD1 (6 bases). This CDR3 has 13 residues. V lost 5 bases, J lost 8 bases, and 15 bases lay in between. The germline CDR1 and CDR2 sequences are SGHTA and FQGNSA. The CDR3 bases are TGTGCCAGCAGCCGGAGGGGGGTCTCCGAAGCTTTCTTT. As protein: CASSRRGVSEAFF. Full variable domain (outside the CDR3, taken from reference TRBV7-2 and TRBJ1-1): GAGVSQSPSNKVTEKGKDVELRCDPISGHTALYWYRQSLGQGLEFLIYFQGNSAPDKSGLPSDRFSAERTGGSVSTLTIQRTQQEDSAVYLCASSRRGVSEAFFGQGTRLTVV.

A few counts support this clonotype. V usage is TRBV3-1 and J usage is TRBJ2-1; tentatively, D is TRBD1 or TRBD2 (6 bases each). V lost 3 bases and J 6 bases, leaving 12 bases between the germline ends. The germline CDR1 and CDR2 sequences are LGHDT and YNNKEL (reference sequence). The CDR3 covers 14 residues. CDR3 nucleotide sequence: TGTGCCAGCAGCCAGATGACGGGGGCCAATGAGCAGTTCTTC. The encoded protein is CASSQMTGANEQFF.

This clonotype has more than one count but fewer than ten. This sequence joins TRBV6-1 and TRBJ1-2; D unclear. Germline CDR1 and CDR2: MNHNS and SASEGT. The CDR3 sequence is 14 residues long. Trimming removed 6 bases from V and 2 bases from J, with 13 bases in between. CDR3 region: CASSRQTENYGYTF. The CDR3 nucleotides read TGTGCCAGCAGCCGCCAGACGGAGAACTATGGCTACACCTTC.

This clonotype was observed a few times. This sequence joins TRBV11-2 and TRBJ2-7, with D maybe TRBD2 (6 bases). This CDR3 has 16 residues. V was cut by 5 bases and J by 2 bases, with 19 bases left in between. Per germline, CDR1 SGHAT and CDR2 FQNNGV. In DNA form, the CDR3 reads TGTGCCAGCAGCCTCCAGTGGGGGGAGGTCCCCTACGAGCAGTACTTC. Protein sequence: CASSLQWGEVPYEQYF. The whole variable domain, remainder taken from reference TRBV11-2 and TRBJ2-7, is EAGVAQSPRYKIIEKRQSVAFWCNPISGHATLYWYQQILGQGPKLLIQFQNNGVVDDSQLPKDRFSAERLKGVDSTLKIQPAKLEDSAVYLCASSLQWGEVPYEQYFGPGTRLTVT.

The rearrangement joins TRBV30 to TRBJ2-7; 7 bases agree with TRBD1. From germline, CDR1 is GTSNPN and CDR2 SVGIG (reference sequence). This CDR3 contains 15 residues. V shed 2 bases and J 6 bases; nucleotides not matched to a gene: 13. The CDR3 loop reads CAWSQLGTVRGEQYF. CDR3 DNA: TGTGCCTGGAGTCAGCTTGGGACAGTTCGGGGCGAGCAGTACTTC.

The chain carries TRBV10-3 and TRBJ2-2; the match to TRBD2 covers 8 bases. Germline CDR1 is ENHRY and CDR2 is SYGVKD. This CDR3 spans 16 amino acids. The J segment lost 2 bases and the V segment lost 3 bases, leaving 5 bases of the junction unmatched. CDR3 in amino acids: CAISDGAGGNTGELFF. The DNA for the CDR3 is TGTGCCATCAGTGACGGTGCGGGAGGAAACACCGGGGAGCTGTTTTTT.

CDR3 loop: CASSLGVRGAQETQYF. The CDR3 DNA sequence: TGCGCCAGCAGCTTGGGGGTTCGAGGGGCCCAAGAGACCCAGTACTTC. This rearrangement joins TRBV5-1 to TRBJ2-5; D is tentatively TRBD1 or TRBD2 (5 bases each). The CDR3 is 16 residues long. Germline V gene lookup returns CDR1 SGHRS and CDR2 YFSETQ. Trimming removed 0 bases from V and 1 base from J, with 13 bases in between. The full variable domain, rest sourced from reference TRBV5-1 and TRBJ2-5, is KAGVTQTPRYLIKTRGQQVTLSCSPISGHRSVSWYQQTPGQGLQFLFEYFSETQRNKGNFPGRFSGRQFSNSRSEMNVSTLELGDSALYLCASSLGVRGAQETQYFGPGTRLLVL.

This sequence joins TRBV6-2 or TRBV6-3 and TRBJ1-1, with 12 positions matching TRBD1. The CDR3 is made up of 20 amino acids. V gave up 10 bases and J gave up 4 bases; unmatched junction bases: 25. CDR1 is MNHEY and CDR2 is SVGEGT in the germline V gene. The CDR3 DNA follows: TGTGCCACCCACAGCTACTCTTCCGGGACAGGGGGCCGCCGGGGCACTGAAGCTTTCTTT. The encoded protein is CATHSYSSGTGGRRGTEAFF.

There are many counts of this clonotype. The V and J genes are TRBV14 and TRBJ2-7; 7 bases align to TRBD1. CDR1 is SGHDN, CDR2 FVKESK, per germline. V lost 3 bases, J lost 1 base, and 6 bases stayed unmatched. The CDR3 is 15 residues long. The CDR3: CASSQAGTASYEQYF. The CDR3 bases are TGTGCCAGCAGCCAGGCCGGGACAGCTTCCTACGAGCAGTACTTC. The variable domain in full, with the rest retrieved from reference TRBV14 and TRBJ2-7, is EAGVTQFPSHSVIEKGQTVTLRCDPISGHDNLYWYRRVMGKEIKFLLHFVKESKQDESGMPNNRFLAERTGGTYSTLKVQPAELEDSGVYFCASSQAGTASYEQYFGPGTRLTVT.

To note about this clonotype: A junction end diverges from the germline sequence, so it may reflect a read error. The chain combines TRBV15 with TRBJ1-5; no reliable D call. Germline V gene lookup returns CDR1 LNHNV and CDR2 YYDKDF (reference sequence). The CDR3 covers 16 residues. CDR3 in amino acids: CPTSRDPAGSNQPQHF. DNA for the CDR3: TGTCCCACCAGCAGAGATCCTGCGGGCTCGAATCAGCCCCAGCATTTT.